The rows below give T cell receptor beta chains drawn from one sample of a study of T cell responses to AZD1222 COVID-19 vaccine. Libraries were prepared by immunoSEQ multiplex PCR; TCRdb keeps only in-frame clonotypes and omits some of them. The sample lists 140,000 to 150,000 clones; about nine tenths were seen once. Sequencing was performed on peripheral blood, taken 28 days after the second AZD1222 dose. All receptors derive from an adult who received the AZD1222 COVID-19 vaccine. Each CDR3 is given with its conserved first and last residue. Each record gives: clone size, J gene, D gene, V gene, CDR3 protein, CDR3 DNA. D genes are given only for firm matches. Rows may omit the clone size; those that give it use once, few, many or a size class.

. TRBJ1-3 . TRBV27 CASSLSVTHPHRYF TGTGCCAGCAGTTTATCGGTAACCCATCCCCACCGATATTTT
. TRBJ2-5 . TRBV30 CAWSVRETQYF TGTGCCTGGAGTGTAAGGGAGACCCAGTACTTC
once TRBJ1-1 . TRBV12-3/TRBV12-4 CASTPTELDEAFF TGTGCCAGCACCCCGACAGAGTTGGATGAAGCTTTCTTT
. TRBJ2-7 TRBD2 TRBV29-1 CSVGLAGGSYEQYF TGCAGCGTTGGACTAGCGGGAGGGTCCTACGAGCAGTACTTC
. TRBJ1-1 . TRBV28 CASSPPGKTPEAFF TGTGCCAGCAGCCCCCCCGGGAAAACCCCCGAAGCTTTCTTT
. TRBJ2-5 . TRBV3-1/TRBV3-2 CASSQVEGYQETQYF TGTGCCAGCAGCCAAGTTGAGGGGTACCAAGAGACCCAGTACTTC
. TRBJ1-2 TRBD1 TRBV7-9 CASSSGGADYGYTF TGTGCCAGCAGCTCAGGGGGCGCTGACTATGGCTACACCTTC
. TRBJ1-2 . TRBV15 CATSRMEGYGYTF TGTGCCACCAGCAGAATGGAGGGGTATGGCTACACCTTC
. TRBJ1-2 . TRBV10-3 CAISDAGNGYTF TGTGCCATCAGTGATGCGGGGAACGGCTACACCTTC
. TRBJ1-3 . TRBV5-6 CASSLARGSGNTIYF TGTGCCAGCAGCTTGGCCCGGGGATCTGGAAACACCATATATTTT
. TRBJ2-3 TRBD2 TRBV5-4 CASSRGGSGRYTDTQYF TGTGCCAGCAGCCGGGGGGGTAGCGGGAGGTACACAGATACGCAGTATTTT
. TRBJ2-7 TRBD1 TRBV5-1 CASRLGTGGLDEQYF TGCGCCAGCAGGCTAGGGACAGGGGGCTTGGACGAGCAGTACTTC
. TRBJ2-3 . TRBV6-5 CASSYSFTDTQYF TGTGCCAGCAGTTACTCTTTCACAGATACGCAGTATTTT
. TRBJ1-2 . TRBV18 CASSPRVGNYGYTF TGTGCCAGCTCACCACGGGTGGGGAACTATGGCTACACCTTC
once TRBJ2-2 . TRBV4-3 CASSQDWRVGELFF TGCGCCAGCAGCCAAGATTGGCGGGTCGGGGAGCTGTTTTTT
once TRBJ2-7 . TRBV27 CASSLSQGLDLYEQYF TGTGCCAGCAGTTTATCGCAGGGTCTGGACTTATACGAGCAGTACTTC
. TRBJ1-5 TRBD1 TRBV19 CASNPTGHSNQPQHF TGTGCCAGCAATCCGACAGGGCATAGCAATCAGCCCCAGCATTTT